This T cell receptor (beta chain) was documented in a study of a mutant IDH1 vaccine in newly diagnosed glioma. Study-level information: Patients under treatment included approximately 60% males and about 40% females and had a mean age of approximately 44 years.

With regard to this clone: The junction shows a germline mismatch at one end, possibly a read error.

The assay was immunoSEQ multiplex PCR, and TCRdb's table has in-frame clones only and misses some. The sample has 85,000 to 100,000 clones; around 90% are singletons. Time point defined: baseline, week 1 (first vaccination visit). The treatment was: pre-vaccination baseline after standard-of-care therapy. The CDR3 is made up of 12 amino acids. Germline-derived CDR1 and CDR2 are SGHVS and FNYEAQ. The source was PBMCs, collected from a glioma patient treated with radiotherapy, temozolomide or both. The clonotype was recovered from a woman in her fifties or sixties with glioma. The chain has TRBV7-6 and TRBJ2-7; maybe TRBD2 (6 bases). The CDR3 reads CASSPPGGVTLF. CDR3 DNA sequence: TGTGCCAGCAGCCCCCCCGGCGGGGTTACCTTATTC.